This T cell receptor (beta chain) comes out of a study of blood T cell repertoires in COVID-19. The table lists this clone with a count of one. Authors' processing steps: Reference gene primer amplification gave estimated nucleated cell counts. Libraries were prepared by immunoSEQ multiplex PCR; TCRdb keeps only in-frame clonotypes and omits some of them. Clonal size and the V and J genes are those of that table, whereas D and trimming came from the DNA. The sample records approximately 330,000 clones, roughly 90% being singletons. This CDR3 contains 12 residues. CDR1 and CDR2 (germline): MNHEY, SVGAGI. Trimming took off 4 bases at V and 9 bases at J, with 10 bases between the two ends.

The source of this sequence is a woman in her forties or fifties with active or convalescent COVID-19. The chain links TRBV6-5 to TRBJ2-1; D ambiguous. Sample: peripheral blood. CDR3 in DNA: TGTGCCAGCAGTTTGAAGCTACTTGAGCAGTTCTTC. Its translation is CASSLKLLEQFF.